This T cell receptor beta chain was obtained from a study of blood T cells in healthy people across ages. The second PCR ran roughly 6 to 11 cycles with a sample-barcoded 5' primer and J-beta primers. TCRdb used MiXCR to reprocess the 5' RACE reads, holding one entry per CDR3 protein. The table includes hundreds of thousands of distinct CDR3 sequences, 58% detected once. Trimming shortened V by 5 bases and J by 5 bases, and 11 bases separated the two germline ends. Germline V lookup: CDR1 SGHRS, CDR2 YFSETQ. The CDR3 totals 14 residues. The TCR sequence derives from a man between 60 and 75 years old in good health. The sample was blood. V usage is TRBV5-1 and J usage is TRBJ1-6; maybe TRBD1 (5 bases). The CDR3 is CASSIQGDNSPLHF. CDR3 coding DNA: TGCGCCAGCAGTATCCAGGGAGATAATTCACCCCTCCACTTT.